This TCR beta chain derives from a study of shared clonotypes between healthy human individuals. Genomic DNA (from each subset) was split evenly across several immunoSEQ plates. Assay used: immunoSEQ multiplex PCR; TCRdb lists only in-frame clones, some missing. This sample has approximately 2.4 million clones, with around 95% found just once. Trimming stripped 1 base from V and 2 bases from J, with 9 bases between. Germline loops: CDR1 SGHTA, CDR2 FQGNSA. The CDR3 has 14 amino acids. Input material: naive CD4+ T cells sorted from blood. The subset was: CD45RA+ positively selected. This clonotype was obtained from a man in his late teens or twenties in good health. V gene TRBV7-2 combines with J gene TRBJ2-7; D is ambiguous. CDR3 protein: CASSLVADPYEQYF. CDR3 in DNA: TGTGCCAGCAGCTTAGTGGCAGACCCCTACGAGCAGTACTTC.